This entry is about one T cell receptor (beta chain). Seattle's enrolled individuals joined amid active infection and were then monitored longitudinally. The sample is drawn from a study of blood T cell repertoires in COVID-19. For the study at large: Sources were T cells, B-cell-depleted T cells, or PBMCs; the material itself was cDNA or gDNA.

Clones were read by immunoSEQ multiplex PCR, and TCRdb kept only the in-frame ones, dropping some. Of approximately 250,000 clones listed, 85% are singletons. Germline lookup yields CDR1 MNHEY and CDR2 SMNVEV (reference sequence). The CDR3 is made up of 14 amino acids. The V segment lost 8 bases and the J segment 4 bases; nucleotides outside the gene matches: 11. The receptor was derived from a man aged 50 to 60 with COVID-19, enrolled during active disease. The sequenced material came from peripheral blood. The rearrangement uses TRBV27 and TRBJ2-7; 7 bases map to TRBD1. As DNA, the CDR3 is TGTGCCAGCCAGAAGACAGGGATTGTGTACGAGCAGTACTTC. Amino acid sequence: CASQKTGIVYEQYF.